This paragraph covers one T cell receptor (beta chain) sequence. As yet, its antigen is unknown. As every portion of the isolated RNA was reverse transcribed, the sequencing read expressed TCRB transcripts. Clones were read by immunoSEQ multiplex PCR, and TCRdb kept only the in-frame ones, dropping some. The sample lists 250,000 to 350,000 clones; roughly 13% were seen once. The data were taken from a study of beta chain features in type 1 diabetes. Study findings and constraints: Cells with high TCR expression could be over-represented by cDNA sequencing. With patients and controls alike, PCR might favor shorter templates to an equal degree. Moderate yet significant TCRB CDR3 shortening was seen in Type 1 diabetes patients in all four CD4+ subsets.

Material for sequencing was naive CD4+ T cells from blood. This TCR was sampled from a young man with type 1 diabetes.

CDR3 DNA: TGTGCCAGCAGCTTTAGGCGGTGGTTCGATACGCAGTATTTT. This codes for CASSFRRWFDTQYF. This chain uses TRBV11-2 with TRBJ2-3; D gene ambiguous. V lost 3 bases and J lost 6, with 13 bases in between. Germline V gene data show CDR1 as SGHAT and CDR2 as FQNNGV. This CDR3 is 14 amino acids long.